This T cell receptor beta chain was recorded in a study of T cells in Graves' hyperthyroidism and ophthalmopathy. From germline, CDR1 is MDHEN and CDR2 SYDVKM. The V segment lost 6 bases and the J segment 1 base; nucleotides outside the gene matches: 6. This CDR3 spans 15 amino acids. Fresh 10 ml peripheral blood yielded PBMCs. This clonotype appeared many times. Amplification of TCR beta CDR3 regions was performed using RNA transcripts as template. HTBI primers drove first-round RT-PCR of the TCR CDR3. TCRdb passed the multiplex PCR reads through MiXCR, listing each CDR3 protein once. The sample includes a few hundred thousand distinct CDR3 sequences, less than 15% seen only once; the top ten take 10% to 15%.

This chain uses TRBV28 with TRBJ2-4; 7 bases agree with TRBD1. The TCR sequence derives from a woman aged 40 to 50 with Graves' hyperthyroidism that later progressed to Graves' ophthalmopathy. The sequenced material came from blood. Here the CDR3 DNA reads TGTGCCAGCAGCTCTCAACAGGGGGCCAAAAACATTCAGTACTTC. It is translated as CASSSQQGAKNIQYF. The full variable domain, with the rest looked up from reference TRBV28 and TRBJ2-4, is DVKVTQSSRYLVKRTGEKVFLECVQDMDHENMFWYRQDPGLGLRLIYFSYDVKMKEKGDIPEGYSVSREKKERFSLILESASTNQTSMYLCASSSQQGAKNIQYFGAGTRLSVL.